This TCR beta chain was recovered during a study of cytomegalovirus exposure and HLA in healthy donors. The PCR made use of 60 Vbeta and 13 Jbeta primers. Clones were read by immunoSEQ multiplex PCR, and TCRdb kept only the in-frame ones, dropping some. The sample has approximately 150,000 clones; around 86% are singletons. Sequencing was performed on PBMCs. The origin of this receptor is a male donor in good health and CMV-seronegative.

The CDR3 here is CASSFGLAGLFSYEQYF. CDR3 in DNA: TGCGCCAGCAGCTTTGGACTAGCGGGCTTGTTTTCCTACGAGCAGTACTTC. The chain carries TRBV5-1 and TRBJ2-7; TRBD2 agrees at 11 bases. The V gene's germline CDR1 is SGHRS and CDR2 YFSETQ. V gave up 2 bases and J gave up 1 base; unmatched junction bases: 8. CDR3 length: 17 amino acids.